What follows are 9 T cell receptor beta chains derived from one specimen sequenced in a study of beta chain features in type 1 diabetes. Study-level points and caveats: When Type 1 diabetes patients were examined, their TCRB CDR3s proved moderately but significantly shorter in all four CD4+ subsets.

These receptors' targets are unknown. TCRB transcripts that were expressed got sequenced, as all of the isolated RNA had been reverse transcribed. Some clones are missing from TCRdb's copy, which holds only in-frame ones; the method was immunoSEQ multiplex PCR. The sample records hundreds of thousands of clones, roughly an eighth being singletons. The sequencing input was naive CD4+ T cells from blood. The receptors originated from a man between 18 and 29 years old with type 1 diabetes.

This chain uses TRBV29-1 with TRBJ1-1; TRBD1 aligns across 10 bases. CDR1 is SQVTM, CDR2 ANQGSEA, per germline. V trimming: 8 bases; J trimming: 5 bases; junction bases outside the gene matches: 5. The CDR3 sequence is 12 residues long. As DNA, the CDR3 is TGCAGCCTGGGACAGGGGTTGACTGAAGCTTTCTTT. Translation gives CSLGQGLTEAFF.

The rearrangement links TRBV21-1 to TRBJ1-1; the table's D call, TRBD1, was not checked against the DNA. TRBV21-1 is termed a pseudogene. This CDR3 comprises 15 residues. The CDR3 DNA follows: TGTGCCAGCAGCAAACGCACGGACAGCAACACTGAAGCTTTCTTT. It translates to CASSKRTDSNTEAFF.

In this sample, this clone turned up a few times. The CDR3 is CASSRPYEQYF. As DNA, the CDR3 is TGTGCCAGCAGCCGACCGTACGAGCAGTACTTC. V is TRBV11-2 and J is TRBJ2-7, with no clear D. V was pared by 5 bases and J by 4 bases, with 6 bases between. The CDR3 extends over 11 amino acids. From germline, CDR1 is SGHAT and CDR2 FQNNGV.

This clone was seen more than once but under ten times. The J gene is TRBJ1-2, the V gene TRBV5-4; D is perhaps TRBD1 (5 bases). Trimming cost V 5 bases and J 1 base, with 9 bases left between them. CDR3 length: 13 residues. Germline lookup yields CDR1 SGHNT and CDR2 YYREEE (reference sequence). In DNA form, the CDR3 reads TGTGCCAGCAGACAACAGGTTAACTATGGCTACACCTTC. It yields the protein CASRQQVNYGYTF. Full variable domain (rest looked up from reference TRBV5-4 and TRBJ1-2): ETGVTQSPTHLIKTRGQQVTLRCSSQSGHNTVSWYQQALGQGPQFIFQYYREEENGRGNFPPRFSGLQFPNYSSELNVNALELDDSALYLCASRQQVNYGYTFGSGTRLTVV.

This clone occurred a few times. The genes are TRBV28 and TRBJ1-3; TRBD1 aligns across 8 bases. Germline V CDR1 and CDR2: MDHEN, SYDVKM. This CDR3 spans 15 amino acids. With V trimmed by 7 bases and J by 6 bases, 11 bases remained unmatched. CDR3 sequence reads: CASTPEGQVANTIYF. The DNA of the CDR3 is TGTGCCAGCACCCCTGAGGGACAGGTAGCAAACACCATATATTTT.

The chain links TRBV2 to TRBJ2-7; tentatively, D is TRBD2 (5 bases). Germline V gene data show CDR1 as SNHLY and CDR2 as FYNNEI. The CDR3 spans 14 residues. Deletions cut 4 bases from V and 0 bases from J, with 10 bases between. CDR3 DNA sequence: TGTGCCAGCAGTGGGACTTTAAGCTCCTACGAGCAGTACTTC. Translating gives CASSGTLSSYEQYF.

A few counts support this clone. The chain joins TRBV6-6 to TRBJ2-7; 12 nucleotides match TRBD1. The V gene's germline CDR1 is MNHNY and CDR2 SVGAGI (reference sequence). There are 15 residues in the CDR3. J gave up 6 bases and V 2 bases, and 5 bases lay outside the gene matches. As DNA, the CDR3 is TGTGCCAGCAGTTACCCGGGACAGGGGGCCTTCGAGCAGTACTTC. This sequence encodes CASSYPGQGAFEQYF.

This sequence joins TRBV6-1 and TRBJ2-3; D is uncertain. The CDR3 has 14 amino acids. Trimming removed 7 bases from V and 4 bases from J, with 15 bases in between. In germline, CDR1 is MNHNS, CDR2 SASEGT. The chain's CDR3 is CASIVSERADTQYF. The CDR3 DNA reads TGTGCCAGCATCGTATCGGAACGAGCAGATACGCAGTATTTT.

This clone appeared a few times. The chain employs TRBV9 and TRBJ2-7; D remains ambiguous. V lost 7 bases and J lost 4, with 12 bases in between. Germline CDR1 reads SGDLS; CDR2 reads YYNGEE. The CDR3 loop spans 12 amino acids. The CDR3 nucleotides read TGTGCCAGCGGAACAAAGACTTACGAGCAGTACTTC. Translated, it gives CASGTKTYEQYF.